The rows below give T cell receptor beta chains drawn from one sample of a study of spatial heterogeneity in lung cancer. TCRdb re-derived calls from the 5' RACE reads in MiXCR, one entry per CDR3 protein. The sample holds some 1,000 distinct CDR3 sequences, roughly 30% seen once. The source was lung tumor tissue, collected at surgery. The origin of the receptors is a male donor with early-stage non-small cell lung cancer. CDR3s include the opening cysteine and the closing phenylalanine or tryptophan. The D gene is left open where the match is weak. Clone size is shown for a subset of rows, as once, few, many or a class of expanded clone.

>15|TRBV7-3|TRBD2|few|TRBJ2-3
CASSRAGGSSDTQYF
TGTGCCAGCAGCCGAGCGGGAGGGTCCTCAGATACGCAGTATTTT
>13|TRBV4-1|TRBD1|-|TRBJ2-7
CASSLDRAGEQYF
TGCGCCAGCAGCCTGGACAGGGCCGGGGAGCAGTACTTC
>14|TRBV6-6|-|medium-sized|TRBJ1-5
CASSWSGSDQPQHF
TGTGCCAGCAGTTGGTCGGGATCGGATCAGCCCCAGCATTTT
>16|TRBV7-2|-|-|TRBJ2-5
CASSFGLALSTETQYF
TGTGCCAGCAGCTTTGGGCTAGCCCTTTCGACAGAGACCCAGTACTTC
>15|TRBV4-2|-|medium-sized|TRBJ2-3
CASSQASRGTDTQYF
TGTGCCAGCAGCCAAGCTAGCAGGGGCACAGATACGCAGTATTTT
>15|TRBV20-1|TRBD2|large|TRBJ2-1
CSARGLAREGGEQFF
TGCAGTGCTAGGGGATTGGCGCGGGAGGGCGGTGAGCAGTTCTTC
>15|TRBV9|-|medium-sized|TRBJ2-4
CASSEGMGLANIQYF
TGTGCCAGCAGCGAGGGGATGGGACTGGCAAACATTCAGTACTTC
>14|TRBV12-2|-|medium-sized|TRBJ1-1
CASLLGRRNTEAFF
TGTGCAAGTCTCCTAGGGCGCAGGAACACTGAAGCTTTCTTT